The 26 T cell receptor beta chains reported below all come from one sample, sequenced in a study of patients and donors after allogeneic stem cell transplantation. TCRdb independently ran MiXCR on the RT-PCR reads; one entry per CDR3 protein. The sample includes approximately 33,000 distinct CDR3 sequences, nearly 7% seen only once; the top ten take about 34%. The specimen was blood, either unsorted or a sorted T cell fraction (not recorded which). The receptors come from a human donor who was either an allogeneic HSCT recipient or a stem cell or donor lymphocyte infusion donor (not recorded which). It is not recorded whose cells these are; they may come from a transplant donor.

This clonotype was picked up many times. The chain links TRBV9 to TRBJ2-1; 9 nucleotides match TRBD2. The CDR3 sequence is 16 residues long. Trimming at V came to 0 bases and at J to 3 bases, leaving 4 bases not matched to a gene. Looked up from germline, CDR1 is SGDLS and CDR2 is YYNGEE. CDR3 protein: CASSVGLADFYNEQFF. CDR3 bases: TGTGCCAGCAGCGTAGGACTAGCGGACTTCTACAATGAGCAGTTCTTC.

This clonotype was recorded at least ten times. The CDR3: CASSFQGNTGELFF. The DNA of the CDR3 is TGTGCCAGCAGCTTTCAGGGAAACACCGGGGAGCTGTTTTTT. The genes are TRBV5-6 and TRBJ2-2; perhaps TRBD1 as D (5 bases). The CDR3 contains 14 residues. The germline CDR1 and CDR2 sequences are SGHDT and YYEEEE. Trimming stripped 2 bases from V and 2 bases from J, with 7 bases between.

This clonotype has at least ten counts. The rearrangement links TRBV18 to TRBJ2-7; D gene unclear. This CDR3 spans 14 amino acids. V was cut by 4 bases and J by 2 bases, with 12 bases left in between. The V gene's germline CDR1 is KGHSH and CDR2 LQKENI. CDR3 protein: CASSQGRRAYEQYF. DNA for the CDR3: TGTGCCAGCTCACAGGGCCGGCGCGCCTACGAGCAGTACTTC.

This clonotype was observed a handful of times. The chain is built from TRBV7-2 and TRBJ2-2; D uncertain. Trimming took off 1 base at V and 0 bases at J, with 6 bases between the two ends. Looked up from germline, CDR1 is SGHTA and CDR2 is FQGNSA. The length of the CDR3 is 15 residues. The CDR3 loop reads CASSLVISNTGELFF. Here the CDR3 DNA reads TGTGCCAGCAGCTTAGTCATTTCGAACACCGGGGAGCTGTTTTTT.

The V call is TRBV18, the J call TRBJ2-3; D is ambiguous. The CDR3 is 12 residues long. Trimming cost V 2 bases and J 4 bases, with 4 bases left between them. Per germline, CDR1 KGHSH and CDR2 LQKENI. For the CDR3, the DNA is TGTGCCAGCTCACCAATGTCAGATACGCAGTATTTT. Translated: CASSPMSDTQYF.

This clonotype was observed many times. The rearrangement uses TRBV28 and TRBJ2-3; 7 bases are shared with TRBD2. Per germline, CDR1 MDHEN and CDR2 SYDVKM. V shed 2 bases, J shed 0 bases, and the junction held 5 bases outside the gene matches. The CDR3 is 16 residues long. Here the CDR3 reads CASSLASGASTDTQYF. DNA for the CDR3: TGTGCCAGCAGTTTAGCGAGCGGGGCCAGCACAGATACGCAGTATTTT.

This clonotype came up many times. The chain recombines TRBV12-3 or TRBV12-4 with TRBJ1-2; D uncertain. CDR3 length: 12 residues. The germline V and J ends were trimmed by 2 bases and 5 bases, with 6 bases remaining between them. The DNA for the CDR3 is TGTGCCAGCAGTTTATCCTTATATGGCTACACCTTC. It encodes CASSLSLYGYTF.

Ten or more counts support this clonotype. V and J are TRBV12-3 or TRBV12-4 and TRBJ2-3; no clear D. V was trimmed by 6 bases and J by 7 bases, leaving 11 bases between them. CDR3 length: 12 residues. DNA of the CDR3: TGTGCCAGCAGCCAACTCCCGCATACGCAGTATTTT. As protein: CASSQLPHTQYF.

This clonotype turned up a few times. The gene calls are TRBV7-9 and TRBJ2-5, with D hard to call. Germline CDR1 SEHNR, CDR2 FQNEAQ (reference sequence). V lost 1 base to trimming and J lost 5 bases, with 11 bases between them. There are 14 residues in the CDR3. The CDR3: CASSLGSGPETQYF. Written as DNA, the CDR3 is TGTGCCAGCAGCTTAGGGTCTGGACCCGAGACCCAGTACTTC.

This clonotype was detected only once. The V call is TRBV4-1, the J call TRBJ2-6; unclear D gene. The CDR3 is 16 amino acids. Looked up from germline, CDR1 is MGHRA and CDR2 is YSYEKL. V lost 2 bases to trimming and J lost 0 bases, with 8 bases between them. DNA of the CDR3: TGCGCCAGCAGCCAATATCTAAACTCTGGGGCCAACGTCCTGACTTTC. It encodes CASSQYLNSGANVLTF.

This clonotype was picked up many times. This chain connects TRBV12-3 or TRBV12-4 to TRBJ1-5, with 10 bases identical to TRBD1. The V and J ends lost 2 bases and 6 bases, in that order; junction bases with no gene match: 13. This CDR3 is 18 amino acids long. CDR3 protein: CASSLPRIFRTGGQPQHF. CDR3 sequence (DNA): TGTGCCAGCAGTTTACCCCGCATTTTTAGGACAGGGGGTCAGCCCCAGCATTTT.

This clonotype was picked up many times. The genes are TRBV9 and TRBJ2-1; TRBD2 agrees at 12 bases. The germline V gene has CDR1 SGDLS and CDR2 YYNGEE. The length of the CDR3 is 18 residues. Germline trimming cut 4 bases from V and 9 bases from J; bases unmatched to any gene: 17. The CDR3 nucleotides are TGTGCCAGCAGCCCCGGGCGTCTAGCGGGAGGGCCAGGCACTGAGCAGTTCTTC. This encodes CASSPGRLAGGPGTEQFF.

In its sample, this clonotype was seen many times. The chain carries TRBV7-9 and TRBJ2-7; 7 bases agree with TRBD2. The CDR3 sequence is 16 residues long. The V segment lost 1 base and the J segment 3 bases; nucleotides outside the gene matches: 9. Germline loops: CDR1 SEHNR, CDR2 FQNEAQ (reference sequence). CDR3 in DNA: TGTGCCAGCAGCTTAGTGTCATTTGGGACTAACTACGAGCAGTACTTC. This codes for CASSLVSFGTNYEQYF. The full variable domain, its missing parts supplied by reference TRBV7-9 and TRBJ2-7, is DTGVSQNPRHKITKRGQNVTFRCDPISEHNRLYWYRQTLGQGPEFLTYFQNEAQLEKSRLLSDRFSAERPKGSFSTLEIQRTEQGDSAMYLCASSLVSFGTNYEQYFGPGTRLTVT.

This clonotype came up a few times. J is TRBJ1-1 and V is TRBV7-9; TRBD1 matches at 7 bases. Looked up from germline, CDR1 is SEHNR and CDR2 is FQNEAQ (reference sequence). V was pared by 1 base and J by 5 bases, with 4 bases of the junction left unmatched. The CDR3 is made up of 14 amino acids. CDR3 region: CASSLEAGGTEAFF. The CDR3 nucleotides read TGTGCCAGCAGCTTAGAAGCAGGGGGAACTGAAGCTTTCTTT.

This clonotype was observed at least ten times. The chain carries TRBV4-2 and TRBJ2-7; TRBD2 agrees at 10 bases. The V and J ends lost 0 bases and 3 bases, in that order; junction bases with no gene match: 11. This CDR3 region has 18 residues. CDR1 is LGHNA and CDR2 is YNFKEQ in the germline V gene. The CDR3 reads CASSQESAGGINGYEQYF. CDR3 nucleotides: TGTGCCAGCAGCCAAGAGTCAGCGGGAGGGATCAACGGCTACGAGCAGTACTTC.

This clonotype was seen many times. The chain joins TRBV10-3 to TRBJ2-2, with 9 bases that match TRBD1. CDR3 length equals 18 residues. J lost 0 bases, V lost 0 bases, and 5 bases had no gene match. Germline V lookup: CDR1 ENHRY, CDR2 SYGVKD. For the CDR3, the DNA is TGTGCCATCAGTGAGTCACCGGGACAGGGACCGAACACCGGGGAGCTGTTTTTT. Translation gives CAISESPGQGPNTGELFF.

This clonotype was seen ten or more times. In nucleotides, the CDR3 is TGCAGTGCTAGAGACCCAGTCACCTACGAGCAGTACTTC. It encodes CSARDPVTYEQYF. The chain carries TRBV20-1 and TRBJ2-7; no reliable D call. Germline assignment: CDR1 DFQATT and CDR2 SNEGSKA (reference sequence). The CDR3 length is 13 residues. Trimming cost V 0 bases and J 2 bases, with 8 bases left between them.

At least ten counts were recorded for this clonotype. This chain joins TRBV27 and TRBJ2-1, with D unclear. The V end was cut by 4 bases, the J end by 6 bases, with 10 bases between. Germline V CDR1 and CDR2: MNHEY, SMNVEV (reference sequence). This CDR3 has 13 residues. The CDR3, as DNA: TGTGCCAGCAGTTCATTGCCGCCCAATGAGCAGTTCTTC. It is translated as CASSSLPPNEQFF.

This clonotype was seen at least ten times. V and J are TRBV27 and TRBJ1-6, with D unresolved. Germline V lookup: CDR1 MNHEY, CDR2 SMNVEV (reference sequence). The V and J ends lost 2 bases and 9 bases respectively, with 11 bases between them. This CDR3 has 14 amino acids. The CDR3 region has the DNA TGTGCCAGCAGTTTAGCTCCTGTGGGTTCACCCCTCCACTTT. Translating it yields CASSLAPVGSPLHF.

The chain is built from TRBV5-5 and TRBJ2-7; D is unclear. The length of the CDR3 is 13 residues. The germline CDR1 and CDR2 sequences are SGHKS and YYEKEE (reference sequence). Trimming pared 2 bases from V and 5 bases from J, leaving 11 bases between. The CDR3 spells CASSFDWADEQYF. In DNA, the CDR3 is TGTGCCAGCAGCTTTGATTGGGCGGACGAGCAGTACTTC.

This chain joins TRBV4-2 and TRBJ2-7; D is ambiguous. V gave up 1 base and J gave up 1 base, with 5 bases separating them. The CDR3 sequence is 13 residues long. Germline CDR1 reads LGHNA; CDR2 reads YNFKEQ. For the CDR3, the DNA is TGTGCCAGCAGCCAAGGGTATTCCTACGAGCAGTACTTC. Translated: CASSQGYSYEQYF.

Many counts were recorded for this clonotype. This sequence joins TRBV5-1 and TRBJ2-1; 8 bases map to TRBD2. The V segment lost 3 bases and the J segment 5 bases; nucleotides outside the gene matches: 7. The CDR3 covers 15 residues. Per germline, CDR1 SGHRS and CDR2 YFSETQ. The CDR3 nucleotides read TGCGCCAGCAGCTCGGTAGCGGGACTTAACAATGAGCAGTTCTTC. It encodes CASSSVAGLNNEQFF.

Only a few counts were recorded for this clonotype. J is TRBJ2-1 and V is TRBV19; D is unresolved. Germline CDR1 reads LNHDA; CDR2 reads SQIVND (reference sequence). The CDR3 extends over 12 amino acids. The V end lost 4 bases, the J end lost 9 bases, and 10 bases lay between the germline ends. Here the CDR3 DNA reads TGTGCCAGTAGTAAGGAAGTTGCTGAGCAGTTCTTC. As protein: CASSKEVAEQFF.

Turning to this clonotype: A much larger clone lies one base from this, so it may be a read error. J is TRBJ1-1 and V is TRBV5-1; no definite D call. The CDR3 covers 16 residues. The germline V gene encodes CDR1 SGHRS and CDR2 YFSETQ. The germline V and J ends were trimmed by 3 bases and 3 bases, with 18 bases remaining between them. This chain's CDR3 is CASSYGPEGLDTEAFF. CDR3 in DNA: TGCGCCAGCAGCTACGGGCCCGAAGGGTTGGACACTGAAGCTTTCTTT.

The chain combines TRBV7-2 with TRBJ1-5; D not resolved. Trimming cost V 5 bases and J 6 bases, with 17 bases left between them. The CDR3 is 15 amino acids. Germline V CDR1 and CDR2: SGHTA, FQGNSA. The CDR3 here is CASSGKGAASQPQHF. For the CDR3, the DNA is TGTGCCAGCAGCGGAAAAGGCGCCGCCAGTCAGCCCCAGCATTTT. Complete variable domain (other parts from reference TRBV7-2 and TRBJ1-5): GAGVSQSPSNKVTEKGKDVELRCDPISGHTALYWYRQSLGQGLEFLIYFQGNSAPDKSGLPSDRFSAERTGGSVSTLTIQRTQQEDSAVYLCASSGKGAASQPQHFGDGTRLSIL.

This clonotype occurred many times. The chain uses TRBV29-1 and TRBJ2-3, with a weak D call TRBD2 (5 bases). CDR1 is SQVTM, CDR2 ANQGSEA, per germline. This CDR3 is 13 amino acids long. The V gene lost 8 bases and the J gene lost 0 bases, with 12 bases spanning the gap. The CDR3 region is CSTRRTSTDTQYF. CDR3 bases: TGCAGCACTCGACGGACTAGCACAGATACGCAGTATTTT.